The 21 T cell receptor beta chains presented below share a single source sample, sequenced in a study of beta chain features in type 1 diabetes. Reverse transcription of all isolated RNA meant that expressed TCRB transcripts were sequenced. The table came from immunoSEQ multiplex PCR; TCRdb's copy has only in-frame clones and leaves some out. The sample gives 250,000 to 300,000 clones, 7% to 9% of which show up once; 0.9% to 1.2% is in the top ten. Specimen: central memory CD4+ T cells from blood. These TCRs come from a woman aged 18-29 years in good health.

This clone was recorded many times. The chain joins TRBV14 to TRBJ2-5; maybe TRBD2 (5 bases). V shed 6 bases and J shed 2 bases, with 16 bases lying between them. This CDR3 is built from 15 residues. Germline loops: CDR1 SGHDN, CDR2 FVKESK. CDR3 sequence (DNA): TGTGCCAGCAGTCTACAGCTAGCTTCGCAAGAGACCCAGTACTTC. Its translation is CASSLQLASQETQYF.

The table lists this clone with many counts. The chain has TRBV25-1 and TRBJ2-2; the D is unclear. Trimming took off 1 base at V and 0 bases at J, with 12 bases between the two ends. The V gene's germline CDR1 is MGHDK and CDR2 SYGVNS. CDR3 length equals 17 residues. The CDR3 coding sequence is TGTGCCAGCAGTGAATCGGGCGTACCGCCGAACACCGGGGAGCTGTTTTTT. Protein sequence: CASSESGVPPNTGELFF.

The chain uses TRBV7-3 and TRBJ2-7; 9 nucleotides match TRBD1. The CDR3 length is 13 residues. Germline CDR1 and CDR2: SGHTA and FQGTGA. V trimming: 3 bases; J trimming: 4 bases; junction bases outside the gene matches: 1. This CDR3 is CASSFGQGYEQYV. The CDR3 nucleotides read TGTGCCAGCAGCTTCGGACAGGGGTACGAGCAGTACGTC.

This clone appeared a few times. The chain carries TRBV6-6 and TRBJ1-1; 11 bases align to TRBD1. This CDR3 has 16 residues. Germline-derived CDR1 and CDR2 are MNHNY and SVGAGI (reference sequence). Germline trimming cut 6 bases from V and 5 bases from J; bases unmatched to any gene: 11. The CDR3 loop is CASRQRTGGVGTEAFF. The CDR3 nucleotides are TGTGCCAGCAGACAAAGGACAGGGGGCGTAGGTACTGAAGCTTTCTTT.

The chain couples TRBV30 to TRBJ1-2; D gene uncertain. Germline V lookup: CDR1 GTSNPN, CDR2 SVGIG (reference sequence). Trimming cost V 0 bases and J 5 bases, with 13 bases left between them. CDR3 length: 14 amino acids. For the CDR3, the DNA is TGTGCCTGGAGTGTTGGTCCAGGACGTTATGGCTACACCTTC. Amino acids: CAWSVGPGRYGYTF.

This clone was detected a few times. This chain links TRBV29-1 with TRBJ1-1, with 10 bases identical to TRBD1. CDR3 length: 16 residues. Germline CDR1 reads SQVTM; CDR2 reads ANQGSEA. V was clipped by 4 bases and J by 0 bases; unmatched bases: 8. The CDR3 DNA follows: TGCAGCGTTGTTAGGGACAGGGGCCTCATGAACACTGAAGCTTTCTTT. It specifies CSVVRDRGLMNTEAFF. The full variable domain, its missing parts supplied by reference TRBV29-1 and TRBJ1-1, is SAVISQKPSRDICQRGTSLTIQCQVDSQVTMMFWYRQQPGQSLTLIATANQGSEATYESGFVIDKFPISRPNLTFSTLTVSNMSPEDSSIYLCSVVRDRGLMNTEAFFGQGTRLTVV.

The gene calls are TRBV19 and TRBJ1-5; unclear D gene. This CDR3 is 13 amino acids long. Germline CDR1 is LNHDA and CDR2 is SQIVND (reference sequence). The V gene lost 1 base and the J gene lost 4 bases, with 5 bases spanning the gap. The CDR3 DNA sequence: TGTGCCAGTAGTATAGCAAGGAATCAGCCCCAGCATTTT. Amino acids: CASSIARNQPQHF.

V and J are TRBV18 and TRBJ2-1; no definite D call. CDR1 is KGHSH, CDR2 LQKENI, per germline. The CDR3 extends over 13 amino acids. V lost 4 bases, J lost 7 bases, and 11 bases lay in between. CDR3 in amino acids: CASSRTAQNEQFF. The CDR3 DNA follows: TGTGCCAGCTCACGGACGGCTCAGAATGAGCAGTTCTTC. The variable domain in full, with the rest retrieved from reference TRBV18 and TRBJ2-1, is NAGVMQNPRHLVRRRGQEARLRCSPMKGHSHVYWYRQLPEEGLKFMVYLQKENIIDESGMPKERFSAEFPKEGPSILRIQQVVRGDSAAYFCASSRTAQNEQFFGPGTRLTVL.

CDR3 sequence: CASSRSPTDTQYF. The CDR3 DNA reads as TGTGCCAGCAGCAGAAGTCCGACAGATACGCAGTATTTT. The chain links TRBV5-4 to TRBJ2-3; D is uncertain. CDR1 and CDR2 (germline): SGHNT, YYREEE (reference sequence). The CDR3 length is 13 residues. The V end lost 4 bases, the J end lost 3 bases, and 9 bases lay between the germline ends. The whole variable domain, remainder taken from reference TRBV5-4 and TRBJ2-3, is ETGVTQSPTHLIKTRGQQVTLRCSSQSGHNTVSWYQQALGQGPQFIFQYYREEENGRGNFPPRFSGLQFPNYSSELNVNALELDDSALYLCASSRSPTDTQYFGPGTRLTVL.

J is TRBJ1-1 and V is TRBV6-5, with TRBD1 matching over 7 bases. J lost 5 bases, V lost 3 bases, and 6 bases had no gene match. There are 14 residues in the CDR3. In germline, CDR1 is MNHEY, CDR2 SVGAGI. CDR3 amino acids: CASSYAGGKTEAFF. In nucleotides, the CDR3 is TGTGCCAGCAGTTATGCAGGGGGAAAAACTGAAGCTTTCTTT.

The chain is built from TRBV29-1 and TRBJ2-1, with TRBD2 identical over 8 bases. The CDR3 runs 14 residues. Looked up from germline, CDR1 is SQVTM and CDR2 is ANQGSEA. The trim removed 4 bases at V and 8 bases at J, leaving 10 bases unmatched. The CDR3 bases are TGCAGCGTTGTATGGGGCCCGGGGGGGGATGAGCAGTTCTTC. Amino acids: CSVVWGPGGDEQFF.

The chain uses TRBV28 and TRBJ2-2, with D possibly TRBD2 on 7 matching bases. The CDR3 is 17 amino acids. Between the trimmed V and J ends, which lost 2 bases and 1 base, there was a span of 14 bases. CDR1 is MDHEN and CDR2 is SYDVKM in the germline V gene. The CDR3 DNA sequence: TGTGCCAGCAGTTTAGGGGGGGCACAGTTGAACACCGGGGAGCTGTTTTTT. Translation: CASSLGGAQLNTGELFF.

The V gene is TRBV9, the J gene TRBJ1-2, with D unclear. Trimming took 0 bases from V and 7 from J, leaving 10 bases between them. The CDR3 has 13 amino acids. The germline V gene encodes CDR1 SGDLS and CDR2 YYNGEE. This chain's CDR3 is CASSVEPFGGYTF. In nucleotides, the CDR3 is TGTGCCAGCAGCGTAGAACCCTTCGGTGGCTACACCTTC.

There are a few counts of this clone. This rearrangement joins TRBV9 to TRBJ1-2; 10 bases match TRBD1. The CDR3 has 14 amino acids. CDR1 and CDR2 (germline): SGDLS, YYNGEE. J gave up 6 bases and V 4 bases, and 6 bases lay outside the gene matches. In DNA, the CDR3 is TGTGCCAGCAGCCCACTGACAGGGGGCGATGGCTACACCTTC. As protein: CASSPLTGGDGYTF.

This clone came up many times. Other DNA sequences from this sample encode an identical CDR3 as well. The V call is TRBV14, the J call TRBJ2-5, with D perhaps matching TRBD2 (6 bases). CDR1 and CDR2 (germline): SGHDN, FVKESK. The V and J ends lost 0 bases and 5 bases respectively, with 22 bases between them. CDR3 length: 18 amino acids. The CDR3 sequence: CASSQDRGAGRGSETQYF. The CDR3 DNA is TGTGCCAGCAGCCAAGATCGAGGGGCCGGGCGGGGTTCGGAGACCCAGTACTTC.

This clone was observed a few times. The chain uses TRBV5-4 and TRBJ2-3; TRBD1 matches at 7 bases. Trimming at V came to 0 bases and at J to 5 bases, leaving 6 bases not matched to a gene. This CDR3 comprises 15 residues. Per the germline V gene, CDR1 is SGHNT and CDR2 is YYREEE (reference sequence). The CDR3 loop is CASSLAAGGGDTQYF. The CDR3, as DNA: TGTGCCAGCAGCTTGGCCGCAGGGGGTGGAGATACGCAGTATTTT.

A single count supports this clone. This sequence joins TRBV7-9 and TRBJ1-2; 7 positions match TRBD1. The junction had 10 bases not matched to a gene; V was cut back by 5 bases and J by 4 bases. The CDR3 extends over 15 amino acids. Looked up from germline, CDR1 is SEHNR and CDR2 is FQNEAQ (reference sequence). CDR3 DNA: TGTGCCAGCAGCGAACCGACAGGGAGAGCCTATGGCTACACCTTC. It translates to CASSEPTGRAYGYTF.

The chain carries TRBV6-6 and TRBJ2-7; D is uncertain. Germline lookup yields CDR1 MNHNY and CDR2 SVGAGI (reference sequence). The CDR3 is made up of 15 amino acids. V was shortened by 5 bases and J by 3 bases, with 17 bases between the two germline ends. The CDR3 region is CASSPSGPLGYEQYV. In DNA form, the CDR3 reads TGTGCCAGCAGTCCCAGTGGACCACTGGGCTACGAGCAGTACGTC.

This clone was found many times. V gene TRBV10-3 combines with J gene TRBJ2-7, with D possibly matching TRBD1 (5 bases). This CDR3 comprises 13 residues. Between the trimmed V and J ends, which lost 0 bases and 6 bases, there was a span of 9 bases. Germline-derived CDR1 and CDR2 are ENHRY and SYGVKD. The chain's CDR3 is CAISESTDSEQYV. In DNA, the CDR3 is TGTGCCATCAGTGAGTCGACAGATAGCGAGCAGTACGTC.

The V and J genes are TRBV15 and TRBJ1-2; D is perhaps TRBD1 (6 bases). The V gene lost 0 bases and the J gene lost 5 bases, with 16 bases spanning the gap. Germline V lookup: CDR1 LNHNV, CDR2 YYDKDF (reference sequence). CDR3 length: 16 residues. The CDR3 loop reads CATSRDLGSTGYGYTF. In DNA, the CDR3 is TGTGCCACCAGCAGAGATCTTGGCTCGACAGGTTATGGCTACACCTTC.

The CDR3 DNA reads as TGTGCCAGCAGCTTAGACCCTATCACCGGCGGGCAGTACTTC. Translation: CASSLDPITGGQYF. The rearrangement uses TRBV11-3 and TRBJ2-7; unclear D gene. The CDR3 sequence is 14 residues long. The ends were cut back, 0 bases at V and 9 bases at J, with 15 bases in the middle. Germline V gene data show CDR1 as SGHNT and CDR2 as YENEEA.